Listed below are T cell receptor beta chains from one sample, sequenced in a study of shared clonotypes between healthy human individuals. Clones were sequenced by immunoSEQ multiplex PCR, and TCRdb holds only the in-frame ones, with some missing. The sample has about 2 million clones; 85% to 95% are singletons. Sequenced material: naive CD8+ T cells sorted from blood. The receptors shown here come from a man in his late teens or twenties in good health. Each CDR3 is given with its conserved first and last residue.

TRBJ1-2 13 TRBV11-1 CASSLTGDYGYTF
TRBJ1-1 12 TRBV27 CASRQGALEAFF
TRBJ2-5 13 TRBV30 CAWSGGDEETQYF
TRBJ2-1 15 TRBV9 CASSPDTTSYNEQFF
TRBJ2-5 13 TRBV12-5 CASGPGMQETQYF
TRBJ1-2 11 TRBV30 CAWRDREGYTF
TRBJ2-1 10 TRBV7-9 CASRDDEQFF
TRBJ2-1 17 TRBV4-3 CASSQDPGLVAYNEQFF
TRBJ1-1 14 TRBV7-9 CASSLAWGGTEAFF
TRBJ2-5 14 TRBV10-3 CAIKGTDVQETQYF
TRBJ1-1 15 TRBV7-9 CASSRTGTENTEAFF
TRBJ2-1 16 TRBV9 CASSPQPKALVLEQFF
TRBJ2-3 17 TRBV4-3 CASSQDQVGVGTDTQYF
TRBJ2-1 12 TRBV7-9 CASSRLNNEQFF
TRBJ2-7 18 TRBV6-1 CASSEAVFPGQAPIGQYF
TRBJ2-2 16 TRBV19 CASSRDRGLWVGELFF
TRBJ2-2 16 TRBV7-2 CASSSLGHSNTGELFF
TRBJ2-1 15 TRBV4-3 CASSRILAGTNEQFF
TRBJ2-3 16 TRBV9 CASSGLTGGGTDTQYF
TRBJ1-6 15 TRBV7-6 CASSLTGGRDSPLHF
TRBJ2-7 16 TRBV14 CASSQDFTDSSYEQYF
TRBJ2-6 15 TRBV6-5 CASSYGASGANVLTF
TRBJ1-1 15 TRBV6-1 CASSDGQGMNTEAFF
TRBJ2-2 14 TRBV30 CAWGWTGGTGELFF
TRBJ1-2 15 TRBV7-2 CASSLLTGALDGYTF
TRBJ2-7 13 TRBV6-5 CASSYSKGNEQYF
TRBJ2-5 13 TRBV9 CASSVVAGETQYF
TRBJ1-1 15 TRBV5-1 CASSRRTSAGTEAFF
TRBJ1-1 15 TRBV4-1 CASSQGWGAATEAFF
TRBJ1-2 15 TRBV7-6 CASSPRDSYNYGYTF
TRBJ1-6 16 TRBV27 CASSERDGGPPSPLHF
TRBJ2-5 17 TRBV2 CASRTGLAGGPQETQYF
TRBJ2-1 14 TRBV27 CASSLYRSSDEQFF
TRBJ2-2 13 TRBV5-4 CASSFQGAGELFF
TRBJ2-7 11 TRBV6-1 CASSVGAEQYF
TRBJ1-1 15 TRBV2 CASRDTDSGNTEAFF
TRBJ1-2 12 TRBV9 CASSLGGGGYTF
TRBJ1-2 13 TRBV11-2 CASSLGHAAGYTF
TRBJ1-2 15 TRBV7-9 CASSLGTATNYGYTF
TRBJ2-7 14 TRBV5-4 CASTLSPLSYEQYF
TRBJ2-3 14 TRBV7-9 CASSLALGTDTQYF
TRBJ2-5 16 TRBV4-1 CASSLSVGPPQETQYF
TRBJ2-7 15 TRBV27 CASSLRWGNLYEQYF
TRBJ1-2 15 TRBV28 CASSSQTYTNYGYTF
TRBJ2-1 15 TRBV6-1 CASSAGDRVYNEQFF
TRBJ1-5 17 TRBV7-8 CASSPIINGPQMEPQHF
TRBJ2-5 14 TRBV19 CASSIGMGWETQYF
TRBJ2-7 16 TRBV7-2 CASSLVSGTGGNEQYF
TRBJ1-1 13 TRBV27 CASSLVPWAEAFF